Presented here are 20 T cell receptor beta chains from one specimen sequenced in a study of metastatic and nonmetastatic thyroid tumors. From the PCR reads, TCRdb re-called clones with MiXCR. The data contain about 52,000 clones, under 20% of them singletons. Each patient came to thyroid surgery without any prior treatment (of any kind). Sequencing used blood. The receptors shown here come from a female donor with papillary thyroid cancer or a benign thyroid nodule (not recorded which). Some clones in this sample may be carry-over from other donors' samples.

This clone was seen repeatedly, ten times or more. This chain links TRBV3-1 with TRBJ2-1, with D perhaps given as TRBD1 or TRBD2 (5 bases each). V was clipped by 4 bases and J by 5 bases, with 9 bases between them. CDR3 length: 13 residues. Germline assignment: CDR1 LGHDT and CDR2 YNNKEL (reference sequence). CDR3 protein: CASSLGANNEQFF. For the CDR3, the DNA is TGTGCCAGCAGCCTCGGGGCCAACAATGAGCAGTTCTTC.

This clone was observed a few times. Its ends do not fully match the called genes, so a read error is possible. CDR3: CASRGLAVGRAYDQYF. The CDR3 bases are TGTGCCAGCAGGGGACTAGCGGTAGGGAGGGCTTACGATCAGTACTTC. The chain employs TRBV27 and TRBJ2-7; TRBD2 aligns across 11 bases. CDR3 length: 16 amino acids. Germline V gene sequence: CDR1 MNHEY, CDR2 SMNVEV (reference sequence).

The V gene is TRBV4-2, the J gene TRBJ2-5, with 8 bases identical to TRBD1. The CDR3 is 13 residues long. With 3 bases clipped from V and 7 bases from J, the junction kept 4 bases outside the gene matches. From germline, CDR1 is LGHNA and CDR2 YNFKEQ. The CDR3 here is CASSQTGVLTQYF. The CDR3 DNA reads as TGTGCCAGCAGCCAGACAGGGGTTTTGACCCAGTACTTC.

This clone was detected ten times or more. The V call is TRBV5-1, the J call TRBJ1-1; possibly TRBD1 for D (5 bases). The CDR3 has 16 amino acids. In germline, CDR1 is SGHRS, CDR2 YFSETQ. V was trimmed by 1 base and J by 4 bases, leaving 17 bases between them. CDR3 amino acids: CASSLSQRRGGTEAFF. In DNA, the CDR3 is TGCGCCAGCAGCTTGTCCCAGAGACGGGGGGGCACTGAAGCTTTCTTT.

The chain recombines TRBV28 with TRBJ2-7, with D hard to call. Germline loops: CDR1 MDHEN, CDR2 SYDVKM. Trimming took 2 bases from V and 0 from J, leaving 11 bases between them. The CDR3 has 15 residues. The CDR3 region has the DNA TGTGCCAGCAGTTTAGGTCTCAGTATCTCCTACGAGCAGTACTTC. Translation: CASSLGLSISYEQYF.

Turning to this clone: Sequence at one end of the junction differs from germline and may be a read error. The genes are TRBV20-1 and TRBJ2-3; a weak D match, TRBD2 (6 bases). The CDR3 is 15 residues long. Germline CDR1 reads DFQATT; CDR2 reads SNEGSKA (reference sequence). CDR3 sequence: CSAYYGGTSTDTKYF. For the CDR3, the DNA is TGCAGTGCATACTATGGCGGAACTAGCACAGATACGAAGTATTTT.

This clone was seen repeatedly, ten times or more. As DNA, the CDR3 is TGTGCCAGCAGTTCCTCACCGGACAGATGGGGGTCCTACGAGCAGTACTTC. Protein product: CASSSSPDRWGSYEQYF. This sequence joins TRBV6-5 and TRBJ2-7, with D possibly TRBD1 on 6 matching bases. Germline CDR1 is MNHEY and CDR2 is SVGAGI. The CDR3 runs 17 residues. V lost 4 bases to trimming and J lost 1 base, with 20 bases between them.

This clone was detected many times. The chain recombines TRBV11-1 with TRBJ1-5; TRBD1 might be the D (5 bases). This CDR3 has 17 amino acids. Germline assignment: CDR1 SGHAT and CDR2 FQDESV (reference sequence). V was pared by 3 bases and J by 1 base, with 16 bases between. CDR3 amino acids: CASSLGGGVKSNQPQHF. The DNA for the CDR3 is TGTGCCAGCAGCTTGGGGGGTGGAGTGAAAAGCAATCAGCCCCAGCATTTT.

In regard to this clone: This clone may be a read error of a much larger clone one base away. This chain connects TRBV5-4 to TRBJ1-3, with D perhaps TRBD1 (6 bases). Germline CDR1 reads SGHNT; CDR2 reads YYREEE (reference sequence). CDR3 size: 19 residues. The CDR3: CASSLWDTGRDASGNTIYF. The DNA of the CDR3 is TGCGCCAGCAGCTTGTGGGACACAGGTAGGGACGCCTCTGGAAACACCATATATTTT.

This clone came up once. The chain combines TRBV11-2 with TRBJ2-7; no firm D call. The CDR3 totals 14 residues. Germline V gives CDR1 SGHAT, CDR2 FQNNGV. Trimming stripped 5 bases from V and 3 bases from J, with 14 bases between. The CDR3 sequence: CASSLTEKNYEQYF. The CDR3 DNA is TGTGCCAGCAGCCTCACCGAAAAGAACTACGAGCAGTACTTC.

The sample holds many counts of this clone. An end of the junction differs from the germline gene, which may be a read error. V and J are TRBV3-1 and TRBJ2-5, with 7 bases matching TRBD1. The CDR3 contains 14 residues. Germline V gene data show CDR1 as LGHDT and CDR2 as YNNKEL (reference sequence). The CDR3 DNA sequence: TGTGCCAGCAGCCTGGCGGACAGGCGAAATAAACCCATCTTC. Amino acids: CASSLADRRNKPIF.

In its sample, this clone was seen a few times. At one boundary the junction diverges from the germline segment, which might be a read error. This chain links TRBV6-1 with TRBJ2-7; TRBD2 matches at 7 bases. The CDR3 totals 16 residues. CDR1 and CDR2 (germline): MNHNS, SASEGT. The CDR3 DNA reads TGTGCCAGCACTGAAAGCGGGGTCTATAGTTCCTACAAGCAGTACTTC. This gives the protein CASTESGVYSSYKQYF.

This clone showed up many times. CDR3 coding DNA: TGTGCCAGCAGAGAGGCCGGGGAGCTGTTTTTT. As protein: CASREAGELFF. V and J are TRBV14 and TRBJ2-2; D unclear. CDR1 SGHDN and CDR2 FVKESK come from the germline V gene. The CDR3 length is 11 residues. Trimming shortened V by 6 bases and J by 6 bases, and 5 bases separated the two germline ends.

The rearrangement uses TRBV6-1 and TRBJ1-1; possible D gene TRBD1, 5 bases. Germline-derived CDR1 and CDR2 are MNHNS and SASEGT. V was shortened by 6 bases and J by 2 bases, with 10 bases between the two germline ends. The CDR3 consists of 13 residues. The CDR3 sequence is CASRQGLNTEAFF. In DNA, the CDR3 is TGTGCCAGCAGGCAGGGTTTAAACACTGAAGCTTTCTTT.

The rearrangement joins TRBV20-1 to TRBJ1-1; D not certain. This CDR3 has 15 residues. Trimming stripped 2 bases from V and 3 bases from J, with 16 bases between. The V gene's germline CDR1 is DFQATT and CDR2 SNEGSKA (reference sequence). Here the CDR3 reads CSARYPSTRHTEAFF. The DNA of the CDR3 is TGCAGTGCTAGATACCCGAGTACAAGGCACACTGAAGCTTTCTTT.

This clone has ten or more counts. CDR3 DNA: TGTGCCAGCAGTGAAGGCCTAGCGGGAGGGGATGAGCAGTTCTTC. Its protein product is CASSEGLAGGDEQFF. V is TRBV2 and J is TRBJ2-1; TRBD2 matches at 12 bases. The CDR3 has 15 residues. Trimming at V came to 1 base and at J to 8 bases, leaving 3 bases not matched to a gene. From germline, CDR1 is SNHLY and CDR2 FYNNEI.

This clone was counted a few times. A read error may account for a junction end that differs from germline. CDR3 sequence reads: CASSLATSGNTEELFF. The DNA for the CDR3 is TGTGCCAGCAGCCTCGCGACTAGCGGAAACACCGAGGAGCTGTTTTTT. This rearrangement joins TRBV28 to TRBJ2-2, with 9 bases that match TRBD2. Germline V gene data show CDR1 as MDHEN and CDR2 as SYDVKM. This CDR3 comprises 16 residues. The variable domain in full, with the rest retrieved from reference TRBV28 and TRBJ2-2, is DVKVTQSSRYLVKRTGEKVFLECVQDMDHENMFWYRQDPGLGLRLIYFSYDVKMKEKGDIPEGYSVSREKKERFSLILESASTNQTSMYLCASSLATSGNTEELFFGEGSRLTVL.

Turning to this clone: The junction and the germline gene differ at one end; a read error may be behind it. The chain is built from TRBV28 and TRBJ1-2; D is uncertain. CDR3 length: 11 amino acids. Germline CDR1 reads MDHEN; CDR2 reads SYDVKM. The CDR3 DNA follows: TGTACCAGCCGCGGGAACTATGTCTACACCTTC. It codes for CTSRGNYVYTF.

This clone was seen ten or more times. The chain links TRBV7-3 to TRBJ2-7; 7 positions agree with TRBD1. The CDR3 totals 16 residues. V gave up 4 bases and J gave up 6 bases; unmatched junction bases: 15. CDR1 and CDR2 (germline): SGHTA, FQGTGA. The CDR3 region is CASSSRDSRKVREQYF. CDR3 coding DNA: TGTGCCAGCAGCTCCCGGGACAGTAGGAAGGTACGCGAGCAGTACTTC.

On this clone itself: Being one base from a much bigger clone, this may be a read error. In DNA, the CDR3 is TGTGCCATCAGCTTGGACGCTAGCGGGAGTTACGAGCAGTACTTC. Translation gives CAISLDASGSYEQYF. The chain employs TRBV5-4 and TRBJ2-7; 10 bases match TRBD2. CDR3 length equals 15 residues. The germline gives CDR1 SGHNT, CDR2 YYREEE (reference sequence).